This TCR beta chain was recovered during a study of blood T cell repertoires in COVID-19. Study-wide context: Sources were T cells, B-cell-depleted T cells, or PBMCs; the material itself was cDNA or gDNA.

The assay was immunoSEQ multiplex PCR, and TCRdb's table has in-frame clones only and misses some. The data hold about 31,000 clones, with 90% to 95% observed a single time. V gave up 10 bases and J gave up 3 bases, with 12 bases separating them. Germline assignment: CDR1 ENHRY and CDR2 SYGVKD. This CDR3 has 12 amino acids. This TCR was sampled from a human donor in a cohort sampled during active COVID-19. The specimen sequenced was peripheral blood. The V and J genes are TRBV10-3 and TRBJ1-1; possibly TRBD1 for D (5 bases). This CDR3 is CATQEGYTEAFF. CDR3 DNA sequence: TGTGCCACCCAGGAGGGGTACACTGAAGCTTTCTTT.